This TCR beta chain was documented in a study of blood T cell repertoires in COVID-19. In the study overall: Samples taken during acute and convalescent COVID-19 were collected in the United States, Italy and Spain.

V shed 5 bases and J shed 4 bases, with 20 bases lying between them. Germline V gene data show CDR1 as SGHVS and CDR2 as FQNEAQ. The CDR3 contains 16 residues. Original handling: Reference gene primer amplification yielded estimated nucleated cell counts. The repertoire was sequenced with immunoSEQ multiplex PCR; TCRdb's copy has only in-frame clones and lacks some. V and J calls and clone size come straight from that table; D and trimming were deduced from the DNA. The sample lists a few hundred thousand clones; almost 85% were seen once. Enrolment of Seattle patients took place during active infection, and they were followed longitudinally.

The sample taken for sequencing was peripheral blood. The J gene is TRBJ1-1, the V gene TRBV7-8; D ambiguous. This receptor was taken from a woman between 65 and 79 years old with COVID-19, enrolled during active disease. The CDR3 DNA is TGTGCCAGCAGCCGTTGGAACGTCCGCGGGCGCACTGAAGCTTTCTTT. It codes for CASSRWNVRGRTEAFF.